This record covers a single T cell receptor (beta chain). The sample comes from a study of blood T cell repertoires in COVID-19. The method was immunoSEQ multiplex PCR; TCRdb's version includes in-frame clones alone and lacks a portion of them. The sample shows 15,000 to 16,000 clones, roughly 88% of them seen only once. The V and J ends lost 2 bases and 6 bases respectively, with 8 bases between them. This CDR3 has 12 residues. Per germline, CDR1 MNHNY and CDR2 SVGAGI (reference sequence). The clonotype comes from a man between 65 and 80 years old in a cohort sampled during active COVID-19. This chain connects TRBV6-6 to TRBJ2-7; weak D call: TRBD2 (6 bases). Sequences were obtained from peripheral blood. The CDR3 nucleotides are TGTGCCAGCAGTTACCCGGAGGGCGAGCAGTACTTC. The encoded protein is CASSYPEGEQYF.